This T cell receptor beta chain was captured in a study of response to subunit inactivated influenza vaccine. This clonotype was detected a few times. Its antigen is as yet unknown. Germline loops: CDR1 SGHRS, CDR2 YFSETQ. CDR3 size: 16 residues. V was pared by 2 bases and J by 6 bases, with 8 bases of the junction left unmatched. General study points: Each seasonal flu vaccination may recruit only limited new T cells, authors suggested.

MiXCR was run by TCRdb on the RT-PCR reads, yielding one entry per CDR3 protein. In the table there are about 800,000 distinct CDR3 sequences, less than 25% of which are singletons. The chain combines TRBV5-1 with TRBJ1-6, with 7 positions matching TRBD1. This TCR was recovered from a man in his forties or fifties who received an inactivated influenza vaccine. The sequencing here drew on PBMCs from blood, taken 5 to 6 days after vaccination. The CDR3 nucleotides are TGCGCCAGCAGCTTAACCCAGACAGGGATTAATTCACCCCTCCACTTT. Encoded protein: CASSLTQTGINSPLHF.